These T cell receptor beta chains were read from a single sample in a study of post-analysis software for immune sequencing data. One entry per CDR3 protein results from TCRdb running MiXCR on the PCR reads. The sample includes 650,000 to 850,000 distinct CDR3 sequences, about 45% of them seen just once. Input material: blood. The receptors come from a girl under 18 with multiple sclerosis. CDR3s include the opening cysteine and the closing phenylalanine or tryptophan. The order of the fields is V gene, J gene, CDR3 protein.

>TRBV29-1|TRBJ2-3
CSVERGATLGTDTQYF
>TRBV7-8|TRBJ1-6
CASRPSSGRQGNSPLHF
>TRBV7-9|TRBJ1-2
CASSRGGQQTYGYTF
>TRBV27|TRBJ1-2
CASSLSAQGLDYTF
>TRBV29-1|TRBJ2-6
CSVEVTGANVLTF
>TRBV27|TRBJ2-3
CASTNRGLGGTDTQYF
>TRBV3-1|TRBJ2-3
CASSQDGFGAPLAYF
>TRBV20-1|NA
CSASGESYEQYF
>TRBV10-3|NA
CAISDGRPQETQYF
>TRBV15|TRBJ2-5
CATSRGRDTETQYF
>TRBV6-2/TRBV6-3|TRBJ2-7
CASSYPRGYEQYF
>TRBV11-3|TRBJ2-1
CASSSSSLGDNEQFF
>TRBV7-2|TRBJ2-5
CASSLLTGEVARTQYF
>TRBV7-2|TRBJ2-4
CASSLAASGGNEQYF
>TRBV10-3|TRBJ2-1
CAIRTGTSGQEQFF
>TRBV12-3/TRBV12-4|TRBJ2-5
CASSSWTSGSGTQYF
>TRBV9|TRBJ2-7
CASSVGDRVLEQYF
>TRBV20-1|NA
CSARDSGRTARETQYF
>TRBV14|TRBJ2-7
CASSQELTGEQYF
>TRBV20-1|NA
CSADRGQGFYEQYF
>TRBV20-1|TRBJ2-7
CSAKRTEGNYEQYF
>TRBV4-2|TRBJ2-1
CASSQLGQGRHEQFF
>TRBV12-3/TRBV12-4|TRBJ2-4
CASRSSPDYLAKNIQYF
>TRBV7-9|TRBJ2-7
CASSLGPQGLAGIEQYF
>TRBV5-1|TRBJ2-4
CASSLNPTQNIQYF
>TRBV20-1|TRBJ2-7
CSARDPRGSYEQYF
>TRBV3-1|NA
CASSFEEGHEQYF
>TRBV5-1|TRBJ2-5
CASSQQETQYF
>TRBV12-3/TRBV12-4|TRBJ1-2
CASSLDRVGANGYTF
>TRBV20-1|TRBJ2-5
CSARFIQETQYF